The 18 T cell receptor beta chains below come from one sample, sequenced in a study of cytomegalovirus exposure and HLA in healthy donors. Produced via immunoSEQ multiplex PCR; TCRdb's table is partial and in-frame only. This sample has about 360,000 clones, with 75% to 90% found just once. Specimen: PBMCs. Every receptor here comes from a woman aged 18-29 years in good health and CMV-seronegative.

This clone was detected once. The chain combines TRBV6-1 with TRBJ2-3; possible D gene TRBD2, 5 bases. The CDR3 sequence is 14 residues long. Germline V CDR1 and CDR2: MNHNS, SASEGT. V lost 6 bases to trimming and J lost 3 bases, with 13 bases between them. This chain's CDR3 is CASSLSGGTDTQYF. CDR3 sequence (DNA): TGTGCCAGCAGCCTTTCTGGAGGTACAGATACGCAGTATTTT.

The chain carries TRBV7-9 and TRBJ1-1; D is unclear. The CDR3 has 15 amino acids. Germline CDR1 reads SEHNR; CDR2 reads FQNEAQ (reference sequence). V dropped 4 bases and J dropped 0 bases, with 12 bases sitting between them. The CDR3 protein is CASSSQSGMNTEAFF. Here the CDR3 DNA reads TGTGCCAGCAGCTCTCAGTCCGGGATGAACACTGAAGCTTTCTTT.

The chain joins TRBV2 to TRBJ1-6; 7 bases are a match to TRBD1. V was pared by 5 bases and J by 6 bases, with 4 bases of the junction left unmatched. This CDR3 spans 14 amino acids. Germline CDR1 SNHLY, CDR2 FYNNEI. In nucleotides, the CDR3 is TGTGCCAGCAGTCGACAGGGAGGTAATTCACCCCTCCACTTT. Residues: CASSRQGGNSPLHF.

The chain couples TRBV6-1 to TRBJ2-7; TRBD1 matches 7 bases. CDR1 is MNHNS, CDR2 SASEGT, per germline. The V segment lost 4 bases and the J segment 1 base; nucleotides outside the gene matches: 10. This CDR3 comprises 16 residues. This CDR3 is CASSARKWDRSYEQYF. The CDR3, as DNA: TGTGCCAGCAGTGCAAGAAAATGGGACAGATCCTACGAGCAGTACTTC.

The chain carries TRBV5-1 and TRBJ2-7, with 12 bases matching TRBD2. The CDR3 length is 18 residues. Germline CDR1 and CDR2: SGHRS and YFSETQ. The V segment lost 0 bases and the J segment 5 bases; nucleotides outside the gene matches: 12. The CDR3 DNA sequence: TGCGCCAGCAGCTTGGCCCCTAGCGGGAGGGCCATTAGAGACGAGCAGTACTTC. Protein: CASSLAPSGRAIRDEQYF.

The chain has TRBV28 and TRBJ2-7; TRBD1 matches at 7 bases. The CDR3 covers 15 residues. V dropped 4 bases and J dropped 5; count of bases not matched to a gene: 11. Germline V gives CDR1 MDHEN, CDR2 SYDVKM. CDR3 sequence: CASSSPGTAQDEQYF. CDR3 nucleotides: TGTGCCAGCAGTTCCCCAGGGACAGCCCAAGACGAGCAGTACTTC.

The rearrangement joins TRBV11-2 to TRBJ2-7, with TRBD2 matching over 8 bases. Trimming removed 5 bases from V and 3 bases from J; junction bases left unmatched: 9. This CDR3 is built from 15 residues. Germline V gene sequence: CDR1 SGHAT, CDR2 FQNNGV. This CDR3 is CASSPLADLVYEQYF. CDR3 DNA sequence: TGTGCCAGCAGCCCACTAGCGGACCTTGTCTACGAGCAGTACTTC.

The rearrangement uses TRBV7-8 and TRBJ1-2; 12 nucleotides align to TRBD1. The CDR3 covers 20 residues. Germline lookup yields CDR1 SGHVS and CDR2 FQNEAQ. Trimming took 3 bases from V and 3 from J; bases not matched to a gene: 17. The CDR3 DNA reads TGTGCCAGCAGCTTTTTAAAAGTGGGACAGGGGGCAATAGGGGACTATGGCTACACCTTC. Its protein product is CASSFLKVGQGAIGDYGYTF.

V gene TRBV6-6 combines with J gene TRBJ1-3, with no clear D. The CDR3 extends over 15 amino acids. Germline CDR1 and CDR2: MNHNY and SVGAGI (reference sequence). Trimming removed 3 bases at V and 6 bases at J, with 15 bases between. Written as DNA, the CDR3 is TGTGCCAGCAGTTATACGAGAGGGAGGCAAAACACCATATATTTT. Translated, it gives CASSYTRGRQNTIYF.

This chain connects TRBV2 to TRBJ2-7, with 7 bases fitting TRBD2. J lost 0 bases, V lost 6 bases, and 8 bases had no gene match. Germline values: CDR1 SNHLY, CDR2 FYNNEI. This CDR3 region has 15 residues. The CDR3 reads CASSPASGSSYEQYF. As DNA, the CDR3 is TGTGCCAGCAGCCCTGCTAGCGGAAGCTCCTACGAGCAGTACTTC. Using reference TRBV2 and TRBJ2-7 for the parts outside the CDR3, the full variable domain is EPEVTQTPSHQVTQMGQEVILRCVPISNHLYFYWYRQILGQKVEFLVSFYNNEISEKSEIFDDQFSVERPDGSNFTLKIRSTKLEDSAMYFCASSPASGSSYEQYFGPGTRLTVT.

The genes are TRBV5-8 and TRBJ2-7; TRBD1 matches at 7 bases. With 7 bases clipped from V and 6 bases from J, the junction kept 16 bases outside the gene matches. The germline V gene encodes CDR1 SGHTS and CDR2 YDEGEE. This CDR3 is built from 15 residues. DNA of the CDR3: TGTGCCAGCCCTTATTACAGGGGATCCCTACTCGAGCAGTACTTC. This translates into CASPYYRGSLLEQYF.

CDR3 loop: CASSPGGHSNQPQHF. The CDR3 DNA is TGTGCCAGCAGCCCGGGGGGGCATAGCAATCAGCCCCAGCATTTT. V and J are TRBV7-8 and TRBJ1-5, with D tentatively TRBD1 (6 bases). The germline CDR1 and CDR2 sequences are SGHVS and FQNEAQ. This CDR3 contains 15 residues. The V end lost 5 bases, the J end lost 0 bases, and 11 bases lay between the germline ends.

The rearrangement links TRBV27 to TRBJ1-2; tentatively, D is TRBD1 (5 bases). Germline V gives CDR1 MNHEY, CDR2 SMNVEV (reference sequence). The CDR3 has 15 residues. Trimming took off 6 bases at V and 4 bases at J, with 18 bases between the two ends. The DNA of the CDR3 is TGTGCCAGCAGCAATAGACAGACCAGCCCCTATGGCTACACCTTC. This encodes CASSNRQTSPYGYTF.

This rearrangement joins TRBV6-1 to TRBJ2-1, with 10 nucleotides matching TRBD2. The CDR3 sequence is 17 residues long. Germline CDR1 reads MNHNS; CDR2 reads SASEGT. The trim removed 4 bases at V and 5 bases at J, leaving 11 bases unmatched. The CDR3 region has the DNA TGTGCCAGCAGTGGGCGCCGGTGGACTAGCGGCAACAATGAGCAGTTCTTC. Its translation: CASSGRRWTSGNNEQFF.

This chain joins TRBV6-4 and TRBJ2-6, with D perhaps TRBD1 (6 bases). From germline, CDR1 is MRHNA and CDR2 SNTAGT. The CDR3 is made up of 16 amino acids. V dropped 3 bases and J dropped 0 bases, with 9 bases sitting between them. CDR3 in DNA: TGTGCCAGCAGTGAGATGGGGGCCTCTGGGGCCAACGTCCTGACTTTC. This translates into CASSEMGASGANVLTF.

On this clone itself: Other nucleotide sequences in the sample specify the same CDR3. The DNA for the CDR3 is TGTGCCAGCAGCCTCAGCGGGAACACTGAAGCTTTCTTT. This codes for CASSLSGNTEAFF. The chain combines TRBV6-5 with TRBJ1-1; no reliable D call. This CDR3 contains 13 residues. From germline, CDR1 is MNHEY and CDR2 SVGAGI. Trimming shortened V by 6 bases and J by 1 base, and 9 bases separated the two germline ends.

V is TRBV5-1 and J is TRBJ1-2; 9 bases fit TRBD1. The CDR3 sequence is 16 residues long. CDR1 SGHRS and CDR2 YFSETQ come from the germline V gene. V dropped 0 bases and J dropped 4; count of bases not matched to a gene: 7. The CDR3 DNA sequence: TGCGCCAGCAGCTTGGAGGACAGGGGATACTCCTATGGCTACACCTTC. Residues: CASSLEDRGYSYGYTF.

The chain combines TRBV30 with TRBJ2-1; 12 nucleotides agree with TRBD2. The CDR3 is 15 amino acids. Trimming took 4 bases from V and 6 from J; bases not matched to a gene: 7. Germline V gene data show CDR1 as GTSNPN and CDR2 as SVGIG (reference sequence). The CDR3 sequence: CAWTLTSGRPNEQFF. The CDR3 nucleotides read TGTGCCTGGACCCTAACTAGCGGGAGGCCCAATGAGCAGTTCTTC.